This T cell receptor (beta chain) was sequenced for a study of cytomegalovirus exposure and HLA in healthy donors. In the case of this clone: Its antigen is still unknown.

Study-wide points: Several top significant clusters appeared, in a later analysis, to be linked to common viral pathogens.

Germline V gene sequence: CDR1 LGHNA, CDR2 YSLEER. Germline trimming cut 0 bases from V and 0 bases from J; bases unmatched to any gene: 8. The length of the CDR3 is 19 residues. 13 Jbeta primers and 60 Vbeta primers were used for the PCR. Clones were sequenced by immunoSEQ multiplex PCR, and TCRdb holds only the in-frame ones, with some missing. The sample has 80,000 or so clones; around 75% are singletons. The V gene is TRBV4-3, the J gene TRBJ2-6; 7 bases match TRBD1. The origin of this receptor is a woman in her thirties or forties in good health and CMV-seronegative. Sequenced sample: PBMCs. Here the CDR3 reads CASSQDRTGQYSGANVLTF. Here the CDR3 DNA reads TGCGCCAGCAGCCAAGATCGGACGGGACAGTACTCTGGGGCCAACGTCCTGACTTTC.